This TCR beta chain was captured by sequencing in a study of cytomegalovirus exposure and HLA in healthy donors. PCR employed 60 Vbeta and 13 Jbeta primers. Sequencing used immunoSEQ multiplex PCR; TCRdb keeps in-frame clones, though not all of them. The listing records 80,000 to 100,000 clones. Material for sequencing was PBMCs. This clonotype was obtained from a man in his forties or fifties in good health and CMV-seronegative.

For the CDR3, the DNA is TGTGCCAGCAGCCCCTCACCGGGACAGGAAGGTGAAAAACTGTTTTTT. It yields the protein CASSPSPGQEGEKLFF. The gene calls are TRBV5-5 and TRBJ1-4; the match to TRBD1 covers 8 bases. Germline V lookup: CDR1 SGHKS, CDR2 YYEKEE (reference sequence). V gave up 4 bases and J gave up 7 bases; unmatched junction bases: 12. This CDR3 contains 16 residues.